Listed here are 26 T cell receptor beta chains from one sample, sequenced in a study of cytomegalovirus exposure and HLA in healthy donors. The primer mix had 60 Vbeta and 13 Jbeta primers. The data were produced by immunoSEQ multiplex PCR, yet TCRdb's version contains in-frame clones alone and is incomplete. The data contain about 230,000 clones, approximately 82% of them singletons. The sequenced material came from PBMCs. These receptors were taken from a woman in her forties in good health and CMV-seronegative.

V usage is TRBV27 and J usage is TRBJ2-3, with D possibly matching TRBD1 (5 bases). From germline, CDR1 is MNHEY and CDR2 SMNVEV (reference sequence). Between the trimmed V and J ends, which lost 5 bases and 6 bases, there was a span of 12 bases. CDR3 length equals 13 residues. CDR3 sequence reads: CASSGQGWDTQYF. DNA for the CDR3: TGTGCCAGCAGTGGCCAGGGTTGGGATACGCAGTATTTT.

The chain joins TRBV12-2 to TRBJ2-1; the table's D call, TRBD2, was not checked against the DNA. TRBV12-2 is flagged as a pseudogene. The CDR3 sequence is 12 residues long. CDR3 bases: TGTGCAAGTCGCTCCGGGGGAAATGAGCAGTTCTTC. It codes for CASRSGGNEQFF.

This clone was found once. The rearrangement joins TRBV2 to TRBJ2-2; no clear D gene. V was cut by 4 bases and J by 6 bases, with 3 bases left in between. The germline V gene has CDR1 SNHLY and CDR2 FYNNEI. CDR3 length: 11 amino acids. The DNA of the CDR3 is TGTGCCAGCAGTGGCGCCGGGGAGCTGTTTTTT. It encodes CASSGAGELFF.

This clone was recorded only once. The chain combines TRBV29-1 with TRBJ1-1, with 7 bases matching TRBD1. Germline loops: CDR1 SQVTM, CDR2 ANQGSEA. The CDR3 runs to 13 residues. The V gene end was trimmed by 6 bases and the J gene end by 1 base; junction bases not matched to a gene: 5. This CDR3 reads CSVEGQRNTEAFF. For the CDR3, the DNA is TGCAGCGTGGAGGGACAGAGGAACACTGAAGCTTTCTTT.

This clone has a handful of counts. This chain connects TRBV19 to TRBJ1-3, with a tentative D call TRBD1 (6 bases). V shed 5 bases and J shed 3 bases, with 14 bases lying between them. The CDR3 extends over 15 amino acids. Looked up from germline, CDR1 is LNHDA and CDR2 is SQIVND (reference sequence). The CDR3 region has the DNA TGTGCCAGTAGTTTCCGGGACATCGTTGGAAACACCATATATTTT. This sequence encodes CASSFRDIVGNTIYF.

This chain uses TRBV19 with TRBJ2-7, with 9 positions matching TRBD2. The V and J ends lost 8 bases and 2 bases, in that order; junction bases with no gene match: 7. The germline gives CDR1 LNHDA, CDR2 SQIVND (reference sequence). This CDR3 region has 14 residues. CDR3 nucleotides: TGTGCCAGTTCCAGCGGGGGGCTACCCTACGAGCAGTACTTC. Translating gives CASSSGGLPYEQYF. Full variable domain (missing parts from reference TRBV19 and TRBJ2-7): DGGITQSPKYLFRKEGQNVTLSCEQNLNHDAMYWYRQDPGQGLRLIYYSQIVNDFQKGDIAEGYSVSREKKESFPLTVTSAQKNPTAFYLCASSSGGLPYEQYFGPGTRLTVT.

The chain carries TRBV29-1 and TRBJ2-3, with 9 bases identical to TRBD2. J lost 2 bases, V lost 5 bases, and 5 bases had no gene match. The V gene's germline CDR1 is SQVTM and CDR2 ANQGSEA. The CDR3 covers 14 residues. The CDR3 DNA sequence: TGCAGCGTTTTTGAGCGGGGGGTCACAGATACGCAGTATTTT. It encodes CSVFERGVTDTQYF.

In its sample, this clone was seen a few times. This sequence joins TRBV5-4 and TRBJ1-1, with D unresolved. Germline V gene data show CDR1 as SGHNT and CDR2 as YYREEE (reference sequence). V lost 4 bases and J lost 3, with 10 bases in between. The CDR3 has 13 amino acids. The CDR3 sequence: CASSNQRDTEAFF. CDR3 sequence (DNA): TGTGCCAGCAGCAACCAACGGGACACTGAAGCTTTCTTT. The full variable domain, completed using reference TRBV5-4 and TRBJ1-1, is ETGVTQSPTHLIKTRGQQVTLRCSSQSGHNTVSWYQQALGQGPQFIFQYYREEENGRGNFPPRFSGLQFPNYSSELNVNALELDDSALYLCASSNQRDTEAFFGQGTRLTVV.

The chain joins TRBV5-4 to TRBJ1-1; 7 bases are shared with TRBD1. The CDR3 covers 16 residues. The trim removed 4 bases at V and 0 bases at J, leaving 9 bases unmatched. Germline V gene sequence: CDR1 SGHNT, CDR2 YYREEE (reference sequence). This CDR3 is CASSQDRVDMNTEAFF. CDR3 DNA sequence: TGTGCCAGCAGCCAAGACAGGGTGGATATGAACACTGAAGCTTTCTTT.

The sample holds a few counts of this clone. The chain couples TRBV30 to TRBJ1-2; possibly TRBD1 for D (6 bases). This CDR3 contains 15 residues. Germline loops: CDR1 GTSNPN, CDR2 SVGIG (reference sequence). V was cut by 4 bases and J by 4 bases, with 19 bases left in between. The CDR3 protein is CAWTQGRGRGYGYTF. The CDR3 nucleotides are TGTGCCTGGACCCAGGGGAGGGGGAGAGGCTATGGCTACACCTTC.

The V call is TRBV7-3, the J call TRBJ1-1; D not certain. V lost 2 bases and J 0 bases, leaving 4 bases between the germline ends. The germline gives CDR1 SGHTA, CDR2 FQGTGA. The CDR3 contains 13 residues. CDR3 amino acids: CASSLAMNTEAFF. The CDR3 bases are TGTGCCAGCAGCTTAGCGATGAACACTGAAGCTTTCTTT.

The chain employs TRBV6-1 and TRBJ1-1; TRBD1 is a possible D gene (6 bases). V shed 2 bases and J shed 2 bases, with 9 bases lying between them. From germline, CDR1 is MNHNS and CDR2 SASEGT. CDR3 length equals 14 residues. CDR3 DNA: TGTGCCAGCAGTGAAACAGGGCCTAACACTGAAGCTTTCTTT. The encoded protein is CASSETGPNTEAFF.

The V call is TRBV6-1, the J call TRBJ2-5; 8 bases agree with TRBD1. The germline gives CDR1 MNHNS, CDR2 SASEGT. V dropped 7 bases and J dropped 4; count of bases not matched to a gene: 5. CDR3 length equals 13 residues. CDR3 coding DNA: TGTGCCAGCACCGGGACAGGCAGAGAGACCCAGTACTTC. Translated, it gives CASTGTGRETQYF.

The chain recombines TRBV30 with TRBJ1-1; no clear D. With 3 bases removed from V and 1 base from J, the gap between germline ends came to 12 bases. The CDR3 sequence is 14 residues long. Per the germline V gene, CDR1 is GTSNPN and CDR2 is SVGIG (reference sequence). The CDR3 spells CAWRRAGRNTEAFF. The CDR3 DNA sequence: TGTGCCTGGAGGAGGGCAGGCAGGAACACTGAAGCTTTCTTT.

The CDR3 region is CASSGRQNYGYTF. The CDR3 DNA follows: TGTGCCAGCAGCGGTAGACAGAACTATGGCTACACCTTC. The rearrangement links TRBV6-1 to TRBJ1-2; the D gene is possibly TRBD1 (5 bases). The germline gives CDR1 MNHNS, CDR2 SASEGT. With 6 bases removed from V and 2 bases from J, the gap between germline ends came to 10 bases. This CDR3 has 13 residues.

A single count supports this clone. This chain joins TRBV6-4 and TRBJ1-3; 12 bases fit TRBD1. Germline-derived CDR1 and CDR2 are MRHNA and SNTAGT. The CDR3 has 19 amino acids. Trimming cost V 7 bases and J 8 bases; bases outside gene matches: 21. The CDR3 loop reads CASIRPGQGAQARNYTIYF. The CDR3 DNA sequence: TGTGCCAGCATTAGACCGGGACAGGGGGCGCAGGCAAGGAATTACACCATATATTTT.

This clone was picked up a small number of times. This chain links TRBV7-2 with TRBJ2-3; D unclear. V lost 2 bases and J lost 3, with 12 bases in between. The CDR3 contains 15 residues. Germline V gives CDR1 SGHTA, CDR2 FQGNSA. CDR3 loop: CASSLSQRQTDTQYF. CDR3 DNA: TGTGCCAGCAGCTTAAGTCAGCGCCAAACAGATACGCAGTATTTT.

This clone was recorded once. The V call is TRBV15, the J call TRBJ2-7; 7 bases match TRBD1. Per germline, CDR1 LNHNV and CDR2 YYDKDF (reference sequence). The CDR3 sequence is 14 residues long. The V and J ends lost 0 bases and 7 bases, in that order; junction bases with no gene match: 6. In nucleotides, the CDR3 is TGTGCCACCAGCAGAGATGGACAGGCGGGTGAGCAGTACTTC. Translation: CATSRDGQAGEQYF.

This chain links TRBV11-2 with TRBJ2-7, with 7 bases lining up with TRBD2. CDR1 SGHAT and CDR2 FQNNGV come from the germline V gene. V lost 7 bases to trimming and J lost 4 bases; unmatched junction nucleotides: 10. The CDR3 is 14 amino acids. The CDR3 nucleotides are TGTGCCAGCAAGCGGGACGTTCTCGGGTACGAGCAGTACTTC. Its protein is CASKRDVLGYEQYF.

The gene calls are TRBV7-3 and TRBJ1-6; tentatively, D is TRBD1 (6 bases). Germline V CDR1 and CDR2: SGHTA, FQGTGA. V lost 2 bases and J lost 10, with 21 bases in between. CDR3 length: 17 amino acids. The CDR3 DNA follows: TGTGCCAGCAGCTTATCGTGGGGGCTGGGCGAGGGGTCACCCCTCCACTTT. The encoded protein is CASSLSWGLGEGSPLHF.

This chain links TRBV27 with TRBJ1-1; D uncertain. The CDR3 loop spans 13 amino acids. Germline loops: CDR1 MNHEY, CDR2 SMNVEV (reference sequence). V lost 2 bases and J lost 8, with 12 bases in between. The CDR3 loop is CASSLLLGREAFF. DNA of the CDR3: TGTGCCAGCAGTTTACTGCTAGGGAGGGAAGCTTTCTTT.

This clone was detected once. The rearrangement uses TRBV5-4 and TRBJ2-1; no clear D. V dropped 0 bases and J dropped 6 bases, with 7 bases sitting between them. The CDR3 runs 13 residues. Per germline, CDR1 SGHNT and CDR2 YYREEE (reference sequence). CDR3 loop: CASSLDIINEQFF. The CDR3 DNA reads as TGTGCCAGCAGCTTGGACATAATCAATGAGCAGTTCTTC.

The chain couples TRBV4-2 to TRBJ2-5, with D perhaps TRBD1 (5 bases). V gave up 7 bases and J gave up 1 base, with 16 bases separating them. Germline CDR1 LGHNA, CDR2 YNFKEQ. This CDR3 comprises 15 residues. For the CDR3, the DNA is TGTGCCAGCAACCCAACAGGCAGTGGCCAAGAGACCCAGTACTTC. Its translation is CASNPTGSGQETQYF.

The V and J genes are TRBV5-6 and TRBJ1-1; 7 positions agree with TRBD1. The CDR3 is 13 amino acids. Germline values: CDR1 SGHDT, CDR2 YYEEEE. The J segment lost 7 bases and the V segment lost 6 bases, leaving 9 bases of the junction unmatched. CDR3 sequence reads: CASKYTGADEAFF. CDR3 DNA sequence: TGTGCCAGCAAGTACACAGGGGCCGATGAAGCTTTCTTT.

The rearrangement joins TRBV30 to TRBJ1-2; D ambiguous. V dropped 0 bases and J dropped 5 bases, with 13 bases sitting between them. Germline CDR1 GTSNPN, CDR2 SVGIG (reference sequence). The CDR3 runs to 14 residues. The CDR3 here is CAWSVEGFMYGYTF. Here the CDR3 DNA reads TGTGCCTGGAGTGTAGAGGGATTCATGTATGGCTACACCTTC.

This chain uses TRBV6-5 with TRBJ2-7, with TRBD2 matching over 12 bases. Germline CDR1 reads MNHEY; CDR2 reads SVGAGI. The CDR3 length is 16 residues. J was trimmed by 5 bases and V by 2 bases; bases with no gene match: 7. The chain's CDR3 is CASSYVRTSGVDEQYF. In nucleotides, the CDR3 is TGTGCCAGCAGTTACGTCCGGACTAGCGGGGTGGACGAGCAGTACTTC.